These T cell receptor beta chains were read from a single sample in a study of blood T cell repertoires in COVID-19. Clones were sequenced by immunoSEQ multiplex PCR, and TCRdb holds only the in-frame ones, with some missing. The data show around 260,000 clones, with 85% seen just once and roughly 15% held by the top ten. The specimen was peripheral blood. The receptors stem from a human donor in a cohort sampled during active COVID-19. Both conserved end residues are part of each CDR3. A D gene is named only where the DNA matches it firmly. A clone size is listed for some rows: how often the clone was seen (once, few, many), or a class if it is expanded.

abundance	d_gene	v_gene	j_gene	CDR3nt	CDR3aa
once	TRBD2	TRBV5-4	TRBJ2-5	TGTGCCAGCAGTTCGGGACTAGCGGTTCAAGAGACCCAGTACTTC	CASSSGLAVQETQYF
-	-	TRBV6-2/TRBV6-3	TRBJ1-1	TGTGCCAGCAGTTATATTCGATTAGGGGGAAACACTGAAGCTTTCTTT	CASSYIRLGGNTEAFF
-	-	TRBV11-2	TRBJ2-2	TGTGCCAGCAGCTTAGGTTCGGGGAACACCGGGGAGCTGTTTTTT	CASSLGSGNTGELFF
-	-	TRBV6-5	TRBJ2-1	TGTGCCATGCCGACGAGCGCGTGGTACAATGAGCAGTTCTTC	CAMPTSAWYNEQFF
-	-	TRBV6-5	TRBJ1-3	TGTGCCAGCAGATCACTAGACACCATATATTTT	CASRSLDTIYF
-	-	TRBV2	TRBJ2-1	TGTGCCAGCAAGACCCACAGCTCCTACAATGAGCAGTTCTTC	CASKTHSSYNEQFF
-	-	TRBV13	TRBJ1-1	TGTGCCAGCACGGTTGGGGCAAGATCTGAAGCTTTCTTT	CASTVGARSEAFF
once	-	TRBV28	TRBJ2-4	TGTGCCAGCAGTCCGAACCAGTGGGGGCGAGCCAAAAACATTCAGTACTTC	CASSPNQWGRAKNIQYF
-	TRBD1	TRBV2	TRBJ1-1	TGTGCCAGCAGTACGACAGGGGTTCGGGCTTTCTTT	CASSTTGVRAFF
-	-	TRBV7-6	TRBJ2-1	TGTGCCAGCACCCTAGGGGGAGTGGGGTACAATGAGCAGTTCTTC	CASTLGGVGYNEQFF
-	-	TRBV9	TRBJ1-2	TGTGCCAGCAGCGTAGGGGACACAGCTAACTATGGCTACACCTTC	CASSVGDTANYGYTF
-	-	TRBV11-2	TRBJ2-1	TGTGCCAGCAGCTTAGCCGGCGGATACAATGAGCAGTTCTTC	CASSLAGGYNEQFF
-	TRBD2	TRBV7-9	TRBJ2-7	TGTGCCAGCAGCCGAGGTAGCGGGAGTTACGAGCAGTACTTC	CASSRGSGSYEQYF
-	-	TRBV11-2	TRBJ2-3	TGTGCCAGCAGCCTAGGGGGGCTAGTCAGAGATACGCAGTATTTT	CASSLGGLVRDTQYF
-	TRBD2	TRBV5-4	TRBJ2-1	TGTGCCAGCAGCCATAGCGGGAGCAAGAACAATGAGCAGTTCTTC	CASSHSGSKNNEQFF
-	-	TRBV28	TRBJ1-6	TGTGCCAGCAGGCGCACAGATTCACCCCTCCACTTT	CASRRTDSPLHF
once	-	TRBV19	TRBJ1-1	TGTGCCAGTAGTCGTGACTTTTGGAACACTGAAGCTTTCTTT	CASSRDFWNTEAFF
-	-	TRBV5-6	TRBJ2-7	TGTGCCAGCAGCCCCGGGACATCCTCCTACGAGCAGTACTTC	CASSPGTSSYEQYF
-	-	TRBV27	TRBJ1-6	TGTGCCAGCAAACTGGACGGGGACTATTCACCCCTCCACTTT	CASKLDGDYSPLHF
-	TRBD2	TRBV11-2	TRBJ2-7	TGTGCCAGCAGCTTAGTATTAGTGAGGCTAGCGGGAGGTCGCGAGCAGTACTTC	CASSLVLVRLAGGREQYF